This entry describes one TCR beta chain. Its antigen is undetermined. Profiled with immunoSEQ multiplex PCR; TCRdb holds only in-frame clones, not every one. The table includes approximately 140,000 clones, 92% detected once. The data originate from a study of T cell responses to AZD1222 COVID-19 vaccine. Study-level points and caveats: Donors were chiefly white British, with a greater number of females, and clonal diversity was perhaps underestimated. Variant regions that are unmutated are reportedly the target of nearly half of spike-specific TCRs. Vaccination with two AZD1222 doses was followed by a rise in Spike-specific TCR breadth and depth.

The clonotype was recovered from an adult who received the AZD1222 COVID-19 vaccine. The sequenced sample was peripheral blood, obtained 28 days after the second AZD1222 dose.

The CDR3, as DNA: TGTGCCAGCAGTGAACGGGGTAAAGCTTTCTTT. It specifies CASSERGKAFF. The gene calls are TRBV2 and TRBJ1-1; D gene ambiguous. Germline V gives CDR1 SNHLY, CDR2 FYNNEI. The V end was cut by 2 bases, the J end by 9 bases, with 7 bases between. The CDR3 spans 11 residues.